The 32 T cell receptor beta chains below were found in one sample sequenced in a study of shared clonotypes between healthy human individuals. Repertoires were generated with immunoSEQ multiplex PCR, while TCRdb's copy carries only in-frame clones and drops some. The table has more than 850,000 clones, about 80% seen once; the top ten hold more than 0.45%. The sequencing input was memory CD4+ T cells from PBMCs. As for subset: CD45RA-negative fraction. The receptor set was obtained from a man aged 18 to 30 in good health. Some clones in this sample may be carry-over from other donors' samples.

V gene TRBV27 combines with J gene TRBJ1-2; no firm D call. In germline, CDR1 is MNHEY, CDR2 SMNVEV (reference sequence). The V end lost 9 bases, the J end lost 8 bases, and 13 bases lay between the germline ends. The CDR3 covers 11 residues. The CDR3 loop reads CASGIFRGYTF. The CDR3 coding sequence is TGTGCCAGTGGTATTTTTCGCGGCTACACCTTC.

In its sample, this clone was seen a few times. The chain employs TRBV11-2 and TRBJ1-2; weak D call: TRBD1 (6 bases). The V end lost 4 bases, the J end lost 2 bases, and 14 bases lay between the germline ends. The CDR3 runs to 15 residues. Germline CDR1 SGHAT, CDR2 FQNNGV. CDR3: CASSSYRERNYGYTF. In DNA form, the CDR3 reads TGTGCCAGCAGCTCTTACAGGGAGCGAAACTATGGCTACACCTTC.

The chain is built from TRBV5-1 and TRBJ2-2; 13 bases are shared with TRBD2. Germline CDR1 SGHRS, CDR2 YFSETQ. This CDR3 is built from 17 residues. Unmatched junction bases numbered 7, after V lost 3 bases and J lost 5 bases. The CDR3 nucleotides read TGCGCCAGCAGCTCTGGACTAGCGGGAGATTTGACCGGGGAGCTGTTTTTT. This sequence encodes CASSSGLAGDLTGELFF. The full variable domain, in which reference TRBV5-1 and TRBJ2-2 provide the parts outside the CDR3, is KAGVTQTPRYLIKTRGQQVTLSCSPISGHRSVSWYQQTPGQGLQFLFEYFSETQRNKGNFPGRFSGRQFSNSRSEMNVSTLELGDSALYLCASSSGLAGDLTGELFFGEGSRLTVL.

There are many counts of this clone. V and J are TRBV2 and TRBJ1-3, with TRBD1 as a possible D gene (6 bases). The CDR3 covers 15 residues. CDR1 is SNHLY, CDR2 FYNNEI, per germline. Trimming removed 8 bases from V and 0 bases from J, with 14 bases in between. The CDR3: CASGPGQFSGNTIYF. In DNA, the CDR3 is TGTGCCAGCGGCCCTGGACAGTTCTCTGGAAACACCATATATTTT.

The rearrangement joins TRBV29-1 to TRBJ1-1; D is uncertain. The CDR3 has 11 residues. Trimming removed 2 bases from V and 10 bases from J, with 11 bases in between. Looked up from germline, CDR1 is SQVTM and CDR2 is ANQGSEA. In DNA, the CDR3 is TGCAGCGTTGAAAGGAGCCACCGAGCTTTCTTT. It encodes CSVERSHRAFF.

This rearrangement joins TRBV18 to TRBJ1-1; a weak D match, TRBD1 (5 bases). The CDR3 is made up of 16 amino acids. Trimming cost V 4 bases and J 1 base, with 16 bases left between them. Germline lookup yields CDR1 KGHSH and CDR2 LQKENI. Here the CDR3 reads CASSQSQGGANTEAFF. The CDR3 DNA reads TGTGCCAGCTCACAAAGTCAGGGTGGTGCGAACACTGAAGCTTTCTTT.

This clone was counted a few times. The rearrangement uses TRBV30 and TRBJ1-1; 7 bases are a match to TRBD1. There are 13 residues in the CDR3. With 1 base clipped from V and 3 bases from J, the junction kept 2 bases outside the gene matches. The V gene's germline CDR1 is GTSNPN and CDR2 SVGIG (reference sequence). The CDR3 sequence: CAWSADRDTEAFF. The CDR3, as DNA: TGTGCCTGGAGTGCTGACAGGGACACTGAAGCTTTCTTT. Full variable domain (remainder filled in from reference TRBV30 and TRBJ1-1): SQTIHQWPATLVQPVGSPLSLECTVEGTSNPNLYWYRQAAGRGLQLLFYSVGIGQISSEVPQNLSASRPQDRQFILSSKKLLLSDSGFYLCAWSADRDTEAFFGQGTRLTVV.

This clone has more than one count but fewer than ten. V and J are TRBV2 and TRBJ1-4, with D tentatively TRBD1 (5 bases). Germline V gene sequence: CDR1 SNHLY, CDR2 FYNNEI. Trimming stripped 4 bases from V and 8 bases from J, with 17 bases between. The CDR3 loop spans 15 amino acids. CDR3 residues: CASSGPGIIGEKLFF. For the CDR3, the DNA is TGTGCCAGCAGTGGGCCAGGGATCATCGGGGAAAAACTGTTTTTT. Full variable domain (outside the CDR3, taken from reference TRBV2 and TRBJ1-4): EPEVTQTPSHQVTQMGQEVILRCVPISNHLYFYWYRQILGQKVEFLVSFYNNEISEKSEIFDDQFSVERPDGSNFTLKIRSTKLEDSAMYFCASSGPGIIGEKLFFGSGTQLSVL.

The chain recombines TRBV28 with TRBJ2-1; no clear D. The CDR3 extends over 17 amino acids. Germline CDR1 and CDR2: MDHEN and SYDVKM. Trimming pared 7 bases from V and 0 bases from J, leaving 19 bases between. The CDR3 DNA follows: TGTGCCAGCACTCCTCTTTCGAAGAGGAGCTCCTACAATGAGCAGTTCTTC. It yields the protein CASTPLSKRSSYNEQFF.

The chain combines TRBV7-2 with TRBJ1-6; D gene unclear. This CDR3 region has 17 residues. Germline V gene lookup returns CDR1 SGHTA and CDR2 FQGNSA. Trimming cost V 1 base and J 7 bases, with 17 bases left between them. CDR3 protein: CASSLEYRPAGNSPLHF. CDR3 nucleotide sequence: TGTGCCAGCAGCTTAGAGTACCGGCCCGCTGGAAATTCACCCCTCCACTTT.

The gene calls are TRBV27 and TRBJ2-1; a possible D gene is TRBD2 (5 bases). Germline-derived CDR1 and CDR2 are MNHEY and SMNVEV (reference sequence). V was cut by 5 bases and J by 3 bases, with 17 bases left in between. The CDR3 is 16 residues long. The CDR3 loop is CASSRAGGSIYNEQFF. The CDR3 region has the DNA TGTGCCAGCAGTAGGGCGGGCGGGTCCATCTACAATGAGCAGTTCTTC.

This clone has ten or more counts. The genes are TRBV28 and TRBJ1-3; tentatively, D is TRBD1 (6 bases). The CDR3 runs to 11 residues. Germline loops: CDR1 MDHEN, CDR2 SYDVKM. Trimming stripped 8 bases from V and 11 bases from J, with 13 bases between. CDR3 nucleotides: TGTGCCAGCGAGTGGGGGGGCGCCATATATTTT. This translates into CASEWGGAIYF.

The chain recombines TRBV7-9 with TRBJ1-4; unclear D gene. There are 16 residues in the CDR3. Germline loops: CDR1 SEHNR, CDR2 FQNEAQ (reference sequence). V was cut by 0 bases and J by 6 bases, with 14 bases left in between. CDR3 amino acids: CASSLAGRGGDEKLFF. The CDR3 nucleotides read TGTGCCAGCAGCTTAGCTGGGCGGGGAGGAGATGAAAAACTGTTTTTT.

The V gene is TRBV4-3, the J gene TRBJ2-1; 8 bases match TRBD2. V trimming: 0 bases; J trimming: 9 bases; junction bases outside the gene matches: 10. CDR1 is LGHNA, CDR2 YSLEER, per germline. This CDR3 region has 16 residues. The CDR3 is CASSQDLVGGVSEQFF. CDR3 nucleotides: TGCGCCAGCAGCCAAGATCTCGTCGGGGGGGTTAGTGAGCAGTTCTTC.

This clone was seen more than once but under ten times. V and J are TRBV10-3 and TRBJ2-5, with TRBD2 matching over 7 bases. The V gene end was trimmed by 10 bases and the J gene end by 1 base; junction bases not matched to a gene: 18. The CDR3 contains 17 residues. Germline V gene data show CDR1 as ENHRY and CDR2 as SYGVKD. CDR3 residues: CATSSRAGVPSQETQYF. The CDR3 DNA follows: TGTGCCACTTCCTCCAGGGCGGGAGTCCCAAGCCAAGAGACCCAGTACTTC.

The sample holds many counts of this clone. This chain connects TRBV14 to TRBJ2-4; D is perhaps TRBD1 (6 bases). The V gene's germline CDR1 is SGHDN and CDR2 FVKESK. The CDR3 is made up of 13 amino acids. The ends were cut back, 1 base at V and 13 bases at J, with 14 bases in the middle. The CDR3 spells CASSQALQGRQYF. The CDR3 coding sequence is TGTGCCAGCAGCCAAGCATTACAGGGTCGACAGTACTTC. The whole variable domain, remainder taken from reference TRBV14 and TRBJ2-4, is EAGVTQFPSHSVIEKGQTVTLRCDPISGHDNLYWYRRVMGKEIKFLLHFVKESKQDESGMPNNRFLAERTGGTYSTLKVQPAELEDSGVYFCASSQALQGRQYFGAGTRLSVL.

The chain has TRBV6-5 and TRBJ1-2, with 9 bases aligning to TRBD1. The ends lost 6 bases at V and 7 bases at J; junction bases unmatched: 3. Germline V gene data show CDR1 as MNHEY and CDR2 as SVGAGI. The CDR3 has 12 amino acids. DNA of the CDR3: TGTGCCAGCAGCACAGGGGGCGGTGGCTACACCTTC. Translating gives CASSTGGGGYTF.

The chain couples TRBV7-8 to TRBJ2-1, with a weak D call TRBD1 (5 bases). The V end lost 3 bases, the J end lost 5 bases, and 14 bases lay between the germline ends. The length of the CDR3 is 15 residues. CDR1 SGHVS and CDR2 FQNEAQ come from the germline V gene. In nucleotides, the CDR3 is TGTGCCAGCAGCTTTACCAGGGTCAGAGACAATGAGCAGTTCTTC. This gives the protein CASSFTRVRDNEQFF.

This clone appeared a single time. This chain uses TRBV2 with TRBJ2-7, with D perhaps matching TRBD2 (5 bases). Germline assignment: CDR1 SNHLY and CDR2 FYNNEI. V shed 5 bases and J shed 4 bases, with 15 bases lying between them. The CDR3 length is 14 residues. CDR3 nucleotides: TGTGCCAGCAGTTCCGGCGGGTTTCGGTACGAGCAGTACTTC. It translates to CASSSGGFRYEQYF.

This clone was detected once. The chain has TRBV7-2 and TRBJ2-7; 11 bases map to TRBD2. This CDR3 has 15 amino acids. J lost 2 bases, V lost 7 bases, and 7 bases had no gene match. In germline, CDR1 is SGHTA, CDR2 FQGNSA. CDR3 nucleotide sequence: TGTGCCAGCAACTTGGCTAGCGGGAGGACCTACGAGCAGTACTTC. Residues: CASNLASGRTYEQYF.

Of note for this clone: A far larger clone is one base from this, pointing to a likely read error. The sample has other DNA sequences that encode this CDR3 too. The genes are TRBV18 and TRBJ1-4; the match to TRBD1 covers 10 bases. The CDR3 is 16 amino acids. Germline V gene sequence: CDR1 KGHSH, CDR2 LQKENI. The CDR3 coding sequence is TGTGCCAGTTCACCACTTTCAGGACAGGGGGGTGAAAAACTGTTTTTT. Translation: CASSPLSGQGGEKLFF. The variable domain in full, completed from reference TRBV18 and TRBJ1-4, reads NAGVMQNPRHLVRRRGQEARLRCSPMKGHSHVYWYRQLPEEGLKFMVYLQKENIIDESGMPKERFSAEFPKEGPSILRIQQVVRGDSAAYFCASSPLSGQGGEKLFFGSGTQLSVL.

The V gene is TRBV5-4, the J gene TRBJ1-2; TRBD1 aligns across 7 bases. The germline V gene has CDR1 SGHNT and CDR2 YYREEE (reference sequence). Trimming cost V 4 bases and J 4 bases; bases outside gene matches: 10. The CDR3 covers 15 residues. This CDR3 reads CASSPVRGQGYGYTF. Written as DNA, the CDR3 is TGTGCCAGCAGCCCAGTGAGGGGGCAGGGCTATGGCTACACCTTC.

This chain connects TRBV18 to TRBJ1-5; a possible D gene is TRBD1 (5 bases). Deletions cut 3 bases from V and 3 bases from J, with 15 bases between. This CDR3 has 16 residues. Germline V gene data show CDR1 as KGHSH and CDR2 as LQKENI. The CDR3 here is CASSPSQGMTNQPQHF. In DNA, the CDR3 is TGTGCCAGCTCACCCTCTCAGGGAATGACCAATCAGCCCCAGCATTTT.

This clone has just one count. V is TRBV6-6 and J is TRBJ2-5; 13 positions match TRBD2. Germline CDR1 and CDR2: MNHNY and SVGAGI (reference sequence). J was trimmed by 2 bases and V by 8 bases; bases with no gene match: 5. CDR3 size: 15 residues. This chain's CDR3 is CASHPGLAGQETQYF. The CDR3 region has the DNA TGTGCCAGCCACCCGGGACTAGCGGGACAAGAGACCCAGTACTTC.

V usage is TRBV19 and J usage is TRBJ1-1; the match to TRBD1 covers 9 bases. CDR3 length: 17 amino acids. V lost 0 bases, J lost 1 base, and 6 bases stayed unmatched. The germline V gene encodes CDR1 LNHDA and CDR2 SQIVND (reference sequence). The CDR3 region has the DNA TGTGCCAGTAGTATAGATCTATCGGACAGGGGGAACACTGAAGCTTTCTTT. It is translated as CASSIDLSDRGNTEAFF.

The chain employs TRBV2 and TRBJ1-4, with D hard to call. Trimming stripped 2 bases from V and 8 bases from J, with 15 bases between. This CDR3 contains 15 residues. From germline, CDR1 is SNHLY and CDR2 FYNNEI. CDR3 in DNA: TGTGCCAGCAGTGAAACTGGCAGTAGGACCGAAAAACTGTTTTTT. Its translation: CASSETGSRTEKLFF.

The CDR3 DNA follows: TGTGCTTCAGCGTGGGGCCCAGATACGCAGTATTTT. Its translation is CASAWGPDTQYF. J is TRBJ2-3 and V is TRBV7-9; perhaps TRBD1 as D (5 bases). Germline V lookup: CDR1 SEHNR, CDR2 FQNEAQ (reference sequence). The CDR3 extends over 12 amino acids.

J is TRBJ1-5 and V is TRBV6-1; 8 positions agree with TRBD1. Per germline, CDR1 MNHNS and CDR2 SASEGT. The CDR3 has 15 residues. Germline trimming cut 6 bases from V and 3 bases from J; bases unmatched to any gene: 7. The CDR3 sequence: CASSRTGSANQPQHF. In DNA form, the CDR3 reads TGTGCCAGCAGCCGGACAGGGAGTGCCAATCAGCCCCAGCATTTT.

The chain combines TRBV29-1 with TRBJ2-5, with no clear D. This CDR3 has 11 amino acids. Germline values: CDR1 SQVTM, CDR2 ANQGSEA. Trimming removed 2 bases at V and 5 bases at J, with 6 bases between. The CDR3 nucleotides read TGCAGCGTTGAAATTCGCGAGACCCAGTACTTC. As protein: CSVEIRETQYF.

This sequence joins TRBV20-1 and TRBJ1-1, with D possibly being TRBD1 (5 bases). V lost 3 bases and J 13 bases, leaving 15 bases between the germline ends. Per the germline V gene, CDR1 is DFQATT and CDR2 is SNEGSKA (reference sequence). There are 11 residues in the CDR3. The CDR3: CSASVPGYDFF. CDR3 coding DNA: TGCAGTGCTAGTGTTCCAGGGTACGATTTCTTT.

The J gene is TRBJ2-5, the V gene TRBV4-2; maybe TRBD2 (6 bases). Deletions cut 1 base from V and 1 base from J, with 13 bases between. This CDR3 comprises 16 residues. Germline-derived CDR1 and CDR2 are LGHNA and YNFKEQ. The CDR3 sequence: CASSQAAGRTQETQYF. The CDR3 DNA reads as TGTGCCAGCAGCCAAGCGGCGGGACGAACCCAAGAGACCCAGTACTTC.

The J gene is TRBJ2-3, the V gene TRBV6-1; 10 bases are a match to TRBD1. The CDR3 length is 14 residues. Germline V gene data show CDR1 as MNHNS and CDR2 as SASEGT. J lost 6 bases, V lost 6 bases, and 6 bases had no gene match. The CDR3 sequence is CASSRDRGMDTQYF. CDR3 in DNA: TGTGCCAGCAGCCGGGACAGGGGTATGGATACGCAGTATTTT.